The table lists the clone carrying this T cell receptor beta chain with many counts. What it binds is unknown. The source of the sample is a study of CD8 T cells in ankylosing spondylitis. Study-level findings and limits: Seemingly distinctive of ankylosing spondylitis blood was a TCR beta motif formed by eight highly homologous variants.

Preparation of TCR beta libraries was done by quantitative 5'-RACE with molecular barcodes. TCRdb passed the 5' RACE reads through MiXCR, listing each CDR3 protein once. The sample has around 490,000 distinct CDR3 sequences, approximately 5% seen once. The CDR3 totals 13 residues. Germline V gives CDR1 DFQATT, CDR2 SNEGSKA (reference sequence). Trimming at V came to 4 bases and at J to 3 bases, leaving 3 bases not matched to a gene. The sequenced sample was blood, either unsorted or a sorted T cell fraction (not recorded which). The chain employs TRBV20-1 and TRBJ2-1, with 7 positions matching TRBD2. The receptor comes from a male donor with ankylosing spondylitis. The CDR3 DNA follows: TGCAGTGCTAACCGGGACTACTACAATGAGCAGTTCTTC. Translation gives CSANRDYYNEQFF.